Below are 9 T cell receptor beta chains sequenced from a single sample in a study of cytomegalovirus exposure and HLA in healthy donors. The PCR used 60 Vbeta and 13 Jbeta primers. Clones were read by immunoSEQ multiplex PCR, and TCRdb kept only the in-frame ones, dropping some. The table shows some 110,000 clones, with nearly 15% occurring only once. The source material was PBMCs. All receptors derive from a female donor in good health and CMV-seronegative.

This clone was seen a few times. V is TRBV29-1 and J is TRBJ1-3; D is perhaps TRBD1 (6 bases). The J call is in doubt because the DNA end fits TRBJ2-2 better. The CDR3 has 14 amino acids. The germline CDR1 and CDR2 sequences are SQVTM and ANQGSEA. The CDR3, as DNA: TGCAGCGCTCGGGACAATTCGAACACCGGGGAGCTGTTTTTT. It specifies CSARDNSNTGELFF.

This clone has just a few counts. The chain couples TRBV5-1 to TRBJ2-7; TRBD2 agrees at 7 bases. Trimming at V came to 2 bases and at J to 5 bases, leaving 10 bases not matched to a gene. Looked up from germline, CDR1 is SGHRS and CDR2 is YFSETQ. The CDR3 has 15 amino acids. CDR3 loop: CASSFSPGGINEQYF. DNA for the CDR3: TGCGCCAGCAGCTTCTCACCGGGGGGTATCAACGAGCAGTACTTC.

This clone has only a few counts. The chain is built from TRBV15 and TRBJ1-6; D unresolved. V dropped 0 bases and J dropped 0 bases, with 6 bases sitting between them. Germline V gives CDR1 LNHNV, CDR2 YYDKDF (reference sequence). This CDR3 has 16 amino acids. CDR3 sequence reads: CATSRDSTSYNSPLHF. DNA of the CDR3: TGTGCCACCAGCAGAGATTCTACCTCCTATAATTCACCCCTCCACTTT.

The chain links TRBV27 to TRBJ2-5, with 11 bases lining up with TRBD2. CDR3 length: 16 residues. The V and J ends lost 4 bases and 2 bases, in that order; junction bases with no gene match: 6. Germline lookup yields CDR1 MNHEY and CDR2 SMNVEV (reference sequence). CDR3 loop: CASSSRTSGPQETQYF. DNA for the CDR3: TGTGCCAGCAGTTCCCGGACTAGCGGGCCACAAGAGACCCAGTACTTC.

V and J are TRBV7-2 and TRBJ2-7; D possibly corresponds to TRBD1 (6 bases). The CDR3 spans 13 residues. Looked up from germline, CDR1 is SGHTA and CDR2 is FQGNSA. V shed 4 bases and J shed 5 bases, with 12 bases lying between them. Here the CDR3 DNA reads TGTGCCAGCAGCTCACAGGGTTCCGACGAGCAGTACTTC. Protein product: CASSSQGSDEQYF. The variable domain in full, completed from reference TRBV7-2 and TRBJ2-7, reads GAGVSQSPSNKVTEKGKDVELRCDPISGHTALYWYRQSLGQGLEFLIYFQGNSAPDKSGLPSDRFSAERTGGSVSTLTIQRTQQEDSAVYLCASSSQGSDEQYFGPGTRLTVT.

The chain joins TRBV7-3 to TRBJ1-1, with D possibly matching TRBD1 (5 bases). The CDR3 totals 14 residues. V lost 6 bases and J 1 base, leaving 12 bases between the germline ends. Germline CDR1 and CDR2: SGHTA and FQGTGA. The CDR3 nucleotides read TGTGCCAGCAGTGCGGGACTCCGGAACACTGAAGCTTTCTTT. Translating it yields CASSAGLRNTEAFF.

This clone was observed a handful of times. The CDR3 DNA sequence: TGTGCCAGCAGTGACCCAGGACTGATTAATGAAAAACTGTTTTTT. Translation: CASSDPGLINEKLFF. The V and J genes are TRBV6-1 and TRBJ1-4; D call uncertain. CDR1 and CDR2 from the germline V gene are MNHNS and SASEGT. The CDR3 sequence is 15 residues long. Trimming removed 3 bases at V and 4 bases at J, with 12 bases between.

The V and J genes are TRBV7-2 and TRBJ2-3; 7 bases fit TRBD1. The trim removed 7 bases at V and 4 bases at J, leaving 14 bases unmatched. Germline V gene sequence: CDR1 SGHTA, CDR2 FQGNSA. There are 16 residues in the CDR3. The CDR3 region has the DNA TGTGCCAGCAAGATCCGCGCCCGGGACAGTCCAGATACGCAGTATTTT. Translation gives CASKIRARDSPDTQYF.

The rearrangement uses TRBV5-6 and TRBJ2-5; D is perhaps TRBD1 (6 bases). The better agreement between TRBJ2-7 and the DNA end casts doubt on the J call. This CDR3 spans 14 amino acids. CDR1 and CDR2 (germline): SGHDT, YYEEEE. CDR3 nucleotide sequence: TGTGCCAGCAGCTCGGGACACTACACCTACGAGCAGTACTTC. Translating it yields CASSSGHYTYEQYF.